Given below is one T cell receptor beta chain in context. Its target is unknown. These data originate in a study of T cell responses to AZD1222 COVID-19 vaccine. The germline V gene encodes CDR1 KGHSH and CDR2 LQKENI. V gave up 0 bases and J gave up 0 bases; unmatched junction bases: 3. This CDR3 region has 16 residues. Regarding the study as a whole: Variant regions that are unmutated are reportedly the target of nearly half of spike-specific TCRs. In a largely white British group with more females than males, clonal diversity was possibly underestimated. Baseline testing showed seropositivity in only five or six AZD1222 recipients.

Pooled in the analysis were second doses at about 4 or about 12 weeks. Measured with immunoSEQ multiplex PCR; TCRdb has only the in-frame clones, and not every one. The sample consists of over 95,000 clones, about nine tenths of them appearing once. The chain is built from TRBV18 and TRBJ2-7, with 9 bases aligning to TRBD1. The TCR originated in an adult who received the AZD1222 COVID-19 vaccine. This specimen was peripheral blood, taken 28 days after the second AZD1222 dose. The CDR3 spells CASSPPNRGRSYEQYF. In DNA, the CDR3 is TGTGCCAGCTCACCACCAAACAGGGGGCGCTCCTACGAGCAGTACTTC.